The clone carrying this T cell receptor (beta chain) was seen a handful of times. The antigen is not known. This sample was included in a study of CD8 T cells in ankylosing spondylitis. Study-wide results and limits: Within matched ankylosing spondylitis synovial fluid, disease-linked clones were reportedly significantly enriched.

TCRdb used MiXCR to reprocess the 5' RACE reads, holding one entry per CDR3 protein. The top ten hold about 4% of the sample, which has under 250,000 distinct CDR3 sequences, approximately 30% seen once. Trimming pared 2 bases from V and 0 bases from J, leaving 11 bases between. The CDR3 has 15 residues. The germline CDR1 and CDR2 sequences are SEHNR and FQNEAQ (reference sequence). The chain carries TRBV7-9 and TRBJ2-7; maybe TRBD2 (6 bases). Sequencing was performed on blood, either unsorted or a sorted T cell fraction (not recorded which). The clonotype originates from a male donor with ankylosing spondylitis or in good health (not recorded which). The CDR3 here is CASSLSGGSSYEQYF. CDR3 DNA: TGTGCCAGCAGCTTATCTGGGGGGTCCTCCTACGAGCAGTACTTC.